In this sample, the clone carrying this T cell receptor beta chain turned up a few times. This specimen belongs to a study of shared clonotypes between healthy human individuals. The CDR3 has 13 residues. V was trimmed by 4 bases and J by 5 bases, leaving 11 bases between them. The V gene's germline CDR1 is SNHLY and CDR2 FYNNEI. At deep level, the assay was performed. The protocol was immunoSEQ multiplex PCR, while the TCRdb copy is restricted to in-frame clones and leaves out a portion. The table has hundreds of thousands of clones, around three quarters seen once. What was sequenced was PBMCs. The receptor comes from a woman between 35 and 50 years old in good health. Some clones in this sample may be carry-over from other donors' samples. This chain joins TRBV2 and TRBJ2-5; D is undetermined. The CDR3: CASSGGWVETQYF. The CDR3 DNA sequence: TGTGCCAGCAGTGGCGGCTGGGTGGAGACCCAGTACTTC.